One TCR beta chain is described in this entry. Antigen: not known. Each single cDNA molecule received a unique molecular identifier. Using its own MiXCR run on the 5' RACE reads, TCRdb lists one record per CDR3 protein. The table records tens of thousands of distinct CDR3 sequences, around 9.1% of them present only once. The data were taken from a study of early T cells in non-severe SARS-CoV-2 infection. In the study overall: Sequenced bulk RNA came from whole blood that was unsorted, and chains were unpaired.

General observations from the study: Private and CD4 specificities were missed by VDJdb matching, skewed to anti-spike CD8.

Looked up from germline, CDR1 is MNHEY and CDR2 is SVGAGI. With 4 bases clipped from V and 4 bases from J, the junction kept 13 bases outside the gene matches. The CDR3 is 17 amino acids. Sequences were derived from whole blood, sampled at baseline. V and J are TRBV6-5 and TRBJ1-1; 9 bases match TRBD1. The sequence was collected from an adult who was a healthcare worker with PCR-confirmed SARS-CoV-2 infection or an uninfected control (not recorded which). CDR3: CASSWGGTGKISTEAFF. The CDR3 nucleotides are TGTGCCAGCAGTTGGGGGGGGACAGGGAAAATCTCCACTGAAGCTTTCTTT.